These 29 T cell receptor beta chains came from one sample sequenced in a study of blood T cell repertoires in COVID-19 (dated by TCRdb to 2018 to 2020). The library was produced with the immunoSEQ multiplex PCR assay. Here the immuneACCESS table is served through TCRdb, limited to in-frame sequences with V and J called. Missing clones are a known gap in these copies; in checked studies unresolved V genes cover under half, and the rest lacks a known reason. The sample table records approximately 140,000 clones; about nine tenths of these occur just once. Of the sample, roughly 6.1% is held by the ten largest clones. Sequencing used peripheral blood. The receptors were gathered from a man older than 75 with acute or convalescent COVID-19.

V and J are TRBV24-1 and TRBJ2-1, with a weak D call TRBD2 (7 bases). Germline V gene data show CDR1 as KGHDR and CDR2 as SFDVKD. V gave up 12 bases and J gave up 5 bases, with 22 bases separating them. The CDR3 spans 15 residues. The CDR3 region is CASQGGVLANNEQFF. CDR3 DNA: TGTGCCTCCCAAGGGGGGGTCCTAGCGAACAATGAGCAGTTCTTC.

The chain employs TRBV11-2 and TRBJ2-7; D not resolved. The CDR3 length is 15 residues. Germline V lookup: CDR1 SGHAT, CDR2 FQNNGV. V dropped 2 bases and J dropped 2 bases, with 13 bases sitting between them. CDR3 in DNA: TGTGCCAGCAGCTTATCACAGATTAAAACCTACGAGCAGTACTTC. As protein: CASSLSQIKTYEQYF.

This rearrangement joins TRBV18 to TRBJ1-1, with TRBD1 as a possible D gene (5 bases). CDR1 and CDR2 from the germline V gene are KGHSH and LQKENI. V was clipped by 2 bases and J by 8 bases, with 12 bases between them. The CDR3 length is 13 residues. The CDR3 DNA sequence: TGTGCCAGCTCACCAGGGGGACTAGGGGAAGCTTTCTTT. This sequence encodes CASSPGGLGEAFF.

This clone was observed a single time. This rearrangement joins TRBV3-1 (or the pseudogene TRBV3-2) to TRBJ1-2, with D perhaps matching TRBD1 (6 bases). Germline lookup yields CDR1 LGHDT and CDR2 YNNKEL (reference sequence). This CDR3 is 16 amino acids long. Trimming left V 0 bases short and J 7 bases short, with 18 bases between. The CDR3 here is CASSQDSGGAYFGYTF. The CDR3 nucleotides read TGTGCCAGCAGCCAAGATTCGGGGGGCGCTTATTTTGGCTACACCTTC.

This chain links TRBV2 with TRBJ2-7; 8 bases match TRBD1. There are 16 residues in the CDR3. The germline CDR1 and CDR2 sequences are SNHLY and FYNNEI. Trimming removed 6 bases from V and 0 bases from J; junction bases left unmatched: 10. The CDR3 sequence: CASRKEQGDFSYEQYF. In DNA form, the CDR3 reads TGTGCCAGCAGGAAAGAACAGGGGGATTTCTCCTACGAGCAGTACTTC.

The CDR3 nucleotides are TGTGCCAGCAGACGCCCCGGGACAGGGTCTCGCGAGCAGTACTTC. Amino acids: CASRRPGTGSREQYF. The chain uses TRBV6-6 and TRBJ2-7; 9 bases are shared with TRBD1. Losses at the gene ends were 6 bases for V and 6 bases for J; bases not matched to a gene: 12. This CDR3 has 15 residues. CDR1 is MNHNY and CDR2 is SVGAGI in the germline V gene (reference sequence).

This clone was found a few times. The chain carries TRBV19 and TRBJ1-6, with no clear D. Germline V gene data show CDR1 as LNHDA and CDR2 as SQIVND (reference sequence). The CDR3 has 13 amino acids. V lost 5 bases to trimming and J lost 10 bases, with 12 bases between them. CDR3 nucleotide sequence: TGTGCCAGTAGTGTACAAGACGGGTCACCCCTCCACTTT. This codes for CASSVQDGSPLHF.

The CDR3 nucleotides are TGTGCCAGCAGGGGGCTAGCGGGAGGCGGCACCGGGGAGCTGTTTTTT. Translated, it gives CASRGLAGGGTGELFF. The chain employs TRBV2 and TRBJ2-2; 11 bases map to TRBD2. V shed 6 bases and J 4 bases; nucleotides not matched to a gene: 7. The germline V gene encodes CDR1 SNHLY and CDR2 FYNNEI. This CDR3 spans 16 amino acids. Filled out from reference TRBV2 and TRBJ2-2, the complete variable domain reads EPEVTQTPSHQVTQMGQEVILRCVPISNHLYFYWYRQILGQKVEFLVSFYNNEISEKSEIFDDQFSVERPDGSNFTLKIRSTKLEDSAMYFCASRGLAGGGTGELFFGEGSRLTVL.

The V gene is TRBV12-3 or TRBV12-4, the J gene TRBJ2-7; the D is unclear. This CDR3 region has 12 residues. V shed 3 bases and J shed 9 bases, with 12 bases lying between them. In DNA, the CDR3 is TGTGCCAGCAGTTTCCAACCTCCGGGGCAGTACTTC. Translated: CASSFQPPGQYF.

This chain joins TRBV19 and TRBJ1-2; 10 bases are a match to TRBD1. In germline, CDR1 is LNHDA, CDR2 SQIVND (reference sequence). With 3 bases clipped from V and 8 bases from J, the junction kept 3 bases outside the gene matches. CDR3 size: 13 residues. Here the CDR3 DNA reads TGTGCCAGTAGTATCGACAGGGGGCGCGGCTACACCTTC. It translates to CASSIDRGRGYTF.

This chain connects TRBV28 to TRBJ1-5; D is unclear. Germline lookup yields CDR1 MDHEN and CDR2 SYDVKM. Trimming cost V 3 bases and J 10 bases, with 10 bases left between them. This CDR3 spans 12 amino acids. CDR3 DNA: TGTGCCAGCAGTTTTTCCTCTCTTCCCCAGCATTTT. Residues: CASSFSSLPQHF.

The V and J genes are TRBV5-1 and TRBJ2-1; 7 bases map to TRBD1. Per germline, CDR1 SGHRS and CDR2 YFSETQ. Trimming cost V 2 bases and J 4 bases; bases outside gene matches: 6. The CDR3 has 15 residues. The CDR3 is CASSLLQGSYNEQFF. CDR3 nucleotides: TGCGCCAGCAGCTTACTACAGGGGTCTTACAATGAGCAGTTCTTC.

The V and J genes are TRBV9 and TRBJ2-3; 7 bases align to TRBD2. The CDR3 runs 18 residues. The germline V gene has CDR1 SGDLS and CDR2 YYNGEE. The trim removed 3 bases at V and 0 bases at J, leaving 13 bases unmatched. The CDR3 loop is CASSAMQWAGESTDTQYF. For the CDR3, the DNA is TGTGCCAGCAGCGCCATGCAGTGGGCGGGGGAGAGCACAGATACGCAGTATTTT. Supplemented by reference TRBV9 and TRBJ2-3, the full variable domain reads DSGVTQTPKHLITATGQRVTLRCSPRSGDLSVYWYQQSLDQGLQFLIQYYNGEERAKGNILERFSAQQFPDLHSELNLSSLELGDSALYFCASSAMQWAGESTDTQYFGPGTRLTVL.

The chain's CDR3 is CASLRGGTDTQYF. The CDR3 nucleotides are TGTGCCAGCTTACGCGGGGGAACAGATACGCAGTATTTT. The chain links TRBV11-2 to TRBJ2-3; 7 bases map to TRBD2. The trim removed 8 bases at V and 3 bases at J, leaving 5 bases unmatched. The CDR3 extends over 13 amino acids. Germline CDR1 and CDR2: SGHAT and FQNNGV.

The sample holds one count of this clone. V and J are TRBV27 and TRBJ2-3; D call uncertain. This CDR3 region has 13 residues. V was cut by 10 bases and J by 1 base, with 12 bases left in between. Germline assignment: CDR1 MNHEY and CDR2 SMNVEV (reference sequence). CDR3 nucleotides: TGTGCCACCAGGCGTGGAGGCACAGATACGCAGTATTTT. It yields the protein CATRRGGTDTQYF.

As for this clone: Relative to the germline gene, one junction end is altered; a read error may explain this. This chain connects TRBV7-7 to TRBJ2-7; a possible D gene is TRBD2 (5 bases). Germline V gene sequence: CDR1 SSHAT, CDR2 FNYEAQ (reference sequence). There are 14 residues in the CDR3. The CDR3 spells CASSPRTGNYEQYF. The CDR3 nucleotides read TGTGCTAGCAGCCCAAGGACTGGAAACTACGAGCAGTACTTC.

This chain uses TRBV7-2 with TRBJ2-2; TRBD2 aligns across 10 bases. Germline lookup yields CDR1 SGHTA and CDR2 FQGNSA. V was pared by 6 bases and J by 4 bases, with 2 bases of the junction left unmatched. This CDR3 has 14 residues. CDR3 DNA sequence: TGTGCCAGCAGACTAGCGGGGATCACCGGGGAGCTGTTTTTT. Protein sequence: CASRLAGITGELFF. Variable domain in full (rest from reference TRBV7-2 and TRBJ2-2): GAGVSQSPSNKVTEKGKDVELRCDPISGHTALYWYRQSLGQGLEFLIYFQGNSAPDKSGLPSDRFSAERTGGSVSTLTIQRTQQEDSAVYLCASRLAGITGELFFGEGSRLTVL.

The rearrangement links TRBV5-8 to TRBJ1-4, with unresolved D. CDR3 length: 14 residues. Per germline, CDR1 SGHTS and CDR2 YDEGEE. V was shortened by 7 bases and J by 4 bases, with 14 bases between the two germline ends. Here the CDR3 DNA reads TGTGCCAGCTTTTTTTGGGCAGATAATGAAAAACTGTTTTTT. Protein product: CASFFWADNEKLFF.

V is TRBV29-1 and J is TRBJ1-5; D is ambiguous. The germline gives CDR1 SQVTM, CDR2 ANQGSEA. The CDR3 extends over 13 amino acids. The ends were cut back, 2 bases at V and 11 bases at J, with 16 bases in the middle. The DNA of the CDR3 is TGCAGCGTTGAATTTGAGGGAACGATAACCCAGCATTTT. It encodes CSVEFEGTITQHF.

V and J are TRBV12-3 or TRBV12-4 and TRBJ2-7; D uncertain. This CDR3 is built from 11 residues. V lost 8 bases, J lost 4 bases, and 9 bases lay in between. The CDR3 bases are TGTGCCAGCGGGTCGGGTTACGAGCAGTACTTC. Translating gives CASGSGYEQYF.

CDR3 in amino acids: CASSVTGTFSYNEQFF. The CDR3 DNA follows: TGTGCCAGCAGCGTTACCGGGACTTTCTCCTACAATGAGCAGTTCTTC. The V call is TRBV9, the J call TRBJ2-1; D may be TRBD2 (6 bases). Germline CDR1 reads SGDLS; CDR2 reads YYNGEE. V lost 2 bases to trimming and J lost 0 bases, with 12 bases between them. The CDR3 has 16 amino acids.

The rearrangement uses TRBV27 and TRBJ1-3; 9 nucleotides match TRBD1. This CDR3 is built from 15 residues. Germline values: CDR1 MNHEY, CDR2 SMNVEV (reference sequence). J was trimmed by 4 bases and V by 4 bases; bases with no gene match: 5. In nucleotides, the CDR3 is TGTGCCAGCAGTTCCGACAGGGGGGCGGGAAACACCATATATTTT. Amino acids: CASSSDRGAGNTIYF.

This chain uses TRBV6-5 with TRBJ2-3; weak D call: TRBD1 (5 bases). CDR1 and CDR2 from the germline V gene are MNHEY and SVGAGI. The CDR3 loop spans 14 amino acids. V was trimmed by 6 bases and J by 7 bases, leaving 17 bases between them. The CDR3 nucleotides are TGTGCCAGCAGCCGAGGCAGGGTCTTGAATACGCAGTATTTT. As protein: CASSRGRVLNTQYF.

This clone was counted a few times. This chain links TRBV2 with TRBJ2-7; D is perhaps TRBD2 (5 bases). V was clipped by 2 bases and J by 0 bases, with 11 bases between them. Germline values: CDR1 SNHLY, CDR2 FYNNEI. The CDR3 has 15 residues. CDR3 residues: CASSESQRSSYEQYF. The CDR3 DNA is TGTGCCAGCAGTGAAAGCCAGCGGAGCTCCTACGAGCAGTACTTC.

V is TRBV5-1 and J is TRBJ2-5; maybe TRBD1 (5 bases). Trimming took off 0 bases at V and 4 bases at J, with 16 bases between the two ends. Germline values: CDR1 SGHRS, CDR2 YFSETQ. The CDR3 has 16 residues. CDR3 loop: CASSLAFRAVGETQYF. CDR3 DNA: TGCGCCAGCAGCTTGGCTTTCAGGGCAGTAGGAGAGACCCAGTACTTC.

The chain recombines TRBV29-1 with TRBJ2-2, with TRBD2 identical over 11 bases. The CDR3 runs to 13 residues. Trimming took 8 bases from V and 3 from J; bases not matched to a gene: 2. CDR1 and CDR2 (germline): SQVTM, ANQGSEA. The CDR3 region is CSHSGRDTGELFF. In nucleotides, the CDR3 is TGCAGCCATAGCGGGAGGGACACCGGGGAGCTGTTTTTT.

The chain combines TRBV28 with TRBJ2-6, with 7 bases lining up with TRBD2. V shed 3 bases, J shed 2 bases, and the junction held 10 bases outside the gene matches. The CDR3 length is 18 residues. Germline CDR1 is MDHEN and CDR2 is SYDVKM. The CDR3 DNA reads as TGTGCCAGCAGTTTCCTCCTTAGCGGGTCCCCTGGGGCCAACGTCCTGACTTTC. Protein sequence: CASSFLLSGSPGANVLTF.

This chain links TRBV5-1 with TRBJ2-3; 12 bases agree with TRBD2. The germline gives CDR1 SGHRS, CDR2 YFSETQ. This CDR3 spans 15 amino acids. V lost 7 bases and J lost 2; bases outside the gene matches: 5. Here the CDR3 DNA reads TGCGCCAGCGCCTCTAGCGGGGGGGCCACAGATACGCAGTATTTT. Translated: CASASSGGATDTQYF.

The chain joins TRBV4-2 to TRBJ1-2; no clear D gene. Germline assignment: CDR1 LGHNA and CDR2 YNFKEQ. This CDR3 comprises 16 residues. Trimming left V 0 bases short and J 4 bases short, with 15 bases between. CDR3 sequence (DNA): TGTGCCAGCAGCCAAGATTTCCAGGAAATCCTCTATGGCTACACCTTC. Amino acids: CASSQDFQEILYGYTF.